This T cell receptor beta chain is drawn from a study of shared clonotypes between healthy human individuals (dated by TCRdb to the early 2020s). Background on the whole study: The cohort comprised two women and three men aged 18 to 49 years. For each donor, CD4 naive and CD4 memory were each given three plates, CD8 naive was given two plates, and CD8 memory was given one plate. To increase sequencing depth and limit assay-specific biases, TCR repertoire library preparation and sequencing were carried out by different laboratories using diverse techniques. Leukapheresis yielded between about 0.8 and 9.5 billion PBMCs per donor. The study deeply sequenced blood TCR repertoires of about five healthy adults to estimate repertoire size and the extent of clonotype sharing between individuals.

Details on this clone: There is no known antigen for this receptor. No base quality information exists; no much larger clone differs at one position.

Using the deep immunoSEQ assay, TCR CDR3 regions were amplified from genomic DNA by multiplex PCR. Extracted genomic DNA from each cell subset was spread evenly across all wells of several immunoSEQ 96-well plates, with each plate serving as a replicate. For sorted subsets, approximately 0.2 ug of genomic DNA, equivalent to 30,000 or so T cell genomes, went into each replicate PCR. The purified libraries were quantified using a Qubit 3.0 fluorometer, sized with a Bioanalyzer 2100, and then quantified again using the KAPA Library Quantification kit. Each immunoSEQ 96-well plate was sequenced on its own single-read 150-cycle Illumina NextSeq 550 flow cell. In the paper's pipeline: Because only junctional sequences without quality scores were contained in the immunoSEQ output, filtering matching that applied to full-length reads could not be performed. Sequences were annotated with PyIR, a Python wrapper for IgBLAST v1.9, and V/J genes and CDR3 were assigned using IMGT germline references. Any read was removed if the V/J assignment was weak (E-value above 1e-6), the CDR3 was missing, or the read contained stop codons, out-of-frame junctions, or ambiguous translated residues. V3J clonotypes were defined as sequences sharing the same inferred V gene, J gene, and CDR3 amino acid sequence. To compute the percentage overlap between repertoires, the number of shared unique clonotypes was divided by the size of the smaller repertoire. RTK rarefaction, the Chao1 estimator, and Recon v2.1 estimates of unobserved clonotypes were used to assess repertoire richness. Generation probabilities for all TCRbeta clonotypes obtained by the gDNA method from four donors were computed using OLGA. TCRdb provides this immuneACCESS table in a form limited to in-frame rearrangements. Some clones are lacking; in checked studies, under half of them reflect an unresolved V gene, and why the rest are absent is not known. The D gene and trimming were derived from the DNA, and the V and J assignments and clone size from that table. This sample is represented by 2 million to 3 million clones; approximately 94% of them were singletons. Jointly, the top ten make up roughly 0.14% of the sample.

The donors were healthy, HIV-negative adults who had no recently reported acute infections or vaccinations. Only Caucasian adults living in Nashville, Tennessee, USA were represented among the donors. CD4+ T cells were enriched through magnetic negative selection, after which naive cells were positively selected on CD45RA and the remaining negative fraction served as the memory subset. After blood collection by leukapheresis, PBMCs were isolated using Ficoll-Histopaque density gradient centrifugation and then cryopreserved in the vapor phase of liquid nitrogen. Purity and quantity of every magnetically sorted T cell population were checked by analytical flow cytometry. Genomic DNA was isolated from each sorted fraction and quantified by UV absorbance on a Nanodrop 2000c. Broader findings and caveats from the paper: Estimated clonotype richness was generally larger for naive than for memory subsets. Because the study included a small number of donors, the genetic and exposure-history diversity represented was limited. Higher generation probabilities were observed for clonotypes shared by all four sorted-subset donors than for non-shared clonotypes. Roughly 5% of naive CD4, 3% to 4% of naive CD8, approximately 2% of memory CD4, and 0.35% to 0.5% of memory CD8 clonotypes were shared across four donors. Incomplete sequencing was indicated by rarefaction of sorted-subset datasets, despite the large sequencing depth. Sampling was limited to blood, and TCR repertoires in tissue likely differ from TCR repertoires in blood. Pairwise subsampling led to the expectation that sequencing depth would affect the degree of clonotype sharing among donors.

The TCR comes from a man younger than 30 in good health. The specimen sequenced was naive CD4+ T cells sorted from blood. The sample's cell subset or site label, in plain terms: CD45RA+ positively selected.

The CDR3 loop reads CASSGRETVYSNQPQHF. The DNA sequence reads TGTGCCAGCAGTGGCCGGGAGACGGTTTATAGCAATCAGCCCCAGCATTTT. The chain is assembled from TRBV6-1 and TRBJ1-5; no confident D gene assignment can be made. Via the germline V gene, CDR1 is MNHNS and CDR2 SASEGT. V is shortened by 4 bases, J by 0 bases, and the region joining them spans 16 bases. The cysteine opens and the phenylalanine closes a CDR3 of 17 amino acids. The kept DNA is CDR3 alone, 51 bases in frame from the first base.